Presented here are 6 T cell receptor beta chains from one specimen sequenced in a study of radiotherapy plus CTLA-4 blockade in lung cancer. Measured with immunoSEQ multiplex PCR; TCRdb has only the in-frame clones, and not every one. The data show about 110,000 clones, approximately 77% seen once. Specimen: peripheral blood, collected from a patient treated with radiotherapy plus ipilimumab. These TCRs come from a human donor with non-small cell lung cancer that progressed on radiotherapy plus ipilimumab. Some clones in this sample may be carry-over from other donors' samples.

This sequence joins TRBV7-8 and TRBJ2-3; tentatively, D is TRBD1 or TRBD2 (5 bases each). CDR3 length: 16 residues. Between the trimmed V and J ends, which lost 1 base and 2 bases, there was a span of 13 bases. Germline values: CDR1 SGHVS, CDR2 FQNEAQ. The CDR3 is CASSLDRGAITDTQYF. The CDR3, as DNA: TGTGCCAGCAGCTTAGATCGAGGGGCGATCACAGATACGCAGTATTTT.

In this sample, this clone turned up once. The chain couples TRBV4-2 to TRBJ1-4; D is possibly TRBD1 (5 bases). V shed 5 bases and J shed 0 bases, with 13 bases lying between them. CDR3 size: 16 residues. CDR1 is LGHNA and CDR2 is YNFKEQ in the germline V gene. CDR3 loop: CASSYGTAATNEKLFF. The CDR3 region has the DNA TGTGCCAGCAGCTATGGGACTGCCGCAACTAATGAAAAACTGTTTTTT.

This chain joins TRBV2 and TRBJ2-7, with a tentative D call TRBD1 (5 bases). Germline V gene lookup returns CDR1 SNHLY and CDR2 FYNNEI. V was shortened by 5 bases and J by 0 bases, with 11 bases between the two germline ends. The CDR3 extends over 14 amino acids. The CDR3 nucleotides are TGTGCCAGCAGTCTCCAGGGAAACTCCTACGAGCAGTACTTC. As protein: CASSLQGNSYEQYF. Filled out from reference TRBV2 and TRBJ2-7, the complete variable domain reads EPEVTQTPSHQVTQMGQEVILRCVPISNHLYFYWYRQILGQKVEFLVSFYNNEISEKSEIFDDQFSVERPDGSNFTLKIRSTKLEDSAMYFCASSLQGNSYEQYFGPGTRLTVT.

The chain's CDR3 is CASSLARQGLQETQYF. In nucleotides, the CDR3 is TGCGCCAGCAGCTTGGCCCGACAGGGCCTACAAGAGACCCAGTACTTC. The V and J genes are TRBV5-1 and TRBJ2-5; 7 bases map to TRBD1. V was clipped by 0 bases and J by 2 bases; unmatched bases: 7. Germline-derived CDR1 and CDR2 are SGHRS and YFSETQ. The CDR3 sequence is 16 residues long.

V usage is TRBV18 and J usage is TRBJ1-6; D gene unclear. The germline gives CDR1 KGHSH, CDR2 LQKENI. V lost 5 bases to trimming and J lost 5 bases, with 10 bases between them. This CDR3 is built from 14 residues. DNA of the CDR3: TGTGCCAGCTCAGGAAGGGTCGATAATTCACCCCTCCACTTT. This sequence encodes CASSGRVDNSPLHF.

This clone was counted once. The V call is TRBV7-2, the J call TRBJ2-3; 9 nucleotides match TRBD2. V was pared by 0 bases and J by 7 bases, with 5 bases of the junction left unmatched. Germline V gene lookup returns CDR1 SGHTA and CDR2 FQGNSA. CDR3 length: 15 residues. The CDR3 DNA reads TGTGCCAGCAGCTTAGCTAGGGGACTAGCAAATACGCAGTATTTT. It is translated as CASSLARGLANTQYF.